The 27 T cell receptor beta chains presented below share a single source sample, sequenced in a study of T cell responses to AZD1222 COVID-19 vaccine. Assay: immunoSEQ multiplex PCR; the TCRdb copy retains only in-frame clones and omits some. The table shows 110,000 or so clones, with roughly nine tenths occurring only once. The source was peripheral blood, collected 28 days after the second AZD1222 dose. The receptor set was obtained from an adult who received the AZD1222 COVID-19 vaccine.

The rearrangement uses TRBV7-3 and TRBJ1-1; D unclear. This CDR3 has 13 amino acids. V lost 2 bases to trimming and J lost 8 bases, with 12 bases between them. The germline V gene has CDR1 SGHTA and CDR2 FQGTGA. The CDR3 nucleotides are TGTGCCAGCAGCTTATCGAGGGCAGACGAAGCTTTCTTT. This gives the protein CASSLSRADEAFF.

A note on this clone: One end of the junction does not line up with germline, which may come from a read error. This chain links TRBV7-8 with TRBJ1-2; D not certain. The CDR3 consists of 8 residues. Germline CDR1 reads SGHVS; CDR2 reads FQNEAQ. DNA for the CDR3: TGTGCCAGCAGCCCCCACGACTTC. It yields the protein CASSPHDF. The full variable domain, rest sourced from reference TRBV7-8 and TRBJ1-2, is GAGVSQSPRYKVAKRGQDVALRCDPISGHVSLFWYQQALGQGPEFLTYFQNEAQLDKSGLPSDRFFAERPEGSVSTLKIQRTQQEDSAVYLCASSPHDFGSGTRLTVV.

Turning to this clone: In the same sample, other DNA sequences code for this CDR3. J is TRBJ2-1 and V is TRBV28, with TRBD1 matching 7 bases. V lost 8 bases to trimming and J lost 2 bases; unmatched junction nucleotides: 9. The CDR3 extends over 15 amino acids. Germline CDR1 and CDR2: MDHEN and SYDVKM. CDR3 sequence: CASSPPGTAYNEQFF. CDR3 nucleotide sequence: TGTGCCAGCTCACCCCCCGGGACAGCCTACAATGAGCAGTTCTTC.

V is TRBV6-5 and J is TRBJ2-2; D might be TRBD1 (5 bases). The CDR3 is made up of 15 amino acids. Germline V CDR1 and CDR2: MNHEY, SVGAGI. The V end was cut by 6 bases, the J end by 2 bases, with 13 bases between. The DNA of the CDR3 is TGTGCCAGCAGAACGCAGGGATTTAACACCGGGGAGCTGTTTTTT. It encodes CASRTQGFNTGELFF.

This clone was detected once. The chain couples TRBV6-4 to TRBJ2-3; no definite D call. CDR3 length equals 14 residues. CDR1 and CDR2 from the germline V gene are MRHNA and SNTAGT. The V gene lost 0 bases and the J gene lost 1 base, with 5 bases spanning the gap. The CDR3 sequence is CASSDSQGTDTQYF. The CDR3 nucleotides are TGTGCCAGCAGTGACTCTCAGGGCACAGATACGCAGTATTTT.

This chain joins TRBV5-1 and TRBJ1-4; TRBD1 agrees at 8 bases. CDR3 length: 14 amino acids. V was clipped by 4 bases and J by 8 bases; unmatched bases: 7. Germline-derived CDR1 and CDR2 are SGHRS and YFSETQ. CDR3 amino acids: CASSPDRGGEKLFF. The CDR3 coding sequence is TGCGCCAGCAGCCCAGACAGGGGAGGAGAAAAACTGTTTTTT.

The chain links TRBV27 to TRBJ2-1; 9 nucleotides align to TRBD2. The CDR3 consists of 15 residues. Germline assignment: CDR1 MNHEY and CDR2 SMNVEV (reference sequence). J was trimmed by 7 bases and V by 8 bases; bases with no gene match: 12. As DNA, the CDR3 is TGTGCCAGCTCGATCGGGCTAGCGGGACGGAATGAGCAGTTCTTC. Translated: CASSIGLAGRNEQFF.

This clone was observed a handful of times. Other DNA sequences within the sample encode an identical CDR3. The chain is built from TRBV19 and TRBJ1-5, with a possible D match to TRBD1 (5 bases). V lost 1 base to trimming and J lost 4 bases, with 5 bases between them. The germline V gene encodes CDR1 LNHDA and CDR2 SQIVND (reference sequence). CDR3 length: 13 residues. In nucleotides, the CDR3 is TGTGCCAGTAGTATAGGGGGGAATCAGCCCCAGCATTTT. Its translation: CASSIGGNQPQHF.

The chain is built from TRBV4-1 and TRBJ2-7; D is uncertain. Germline-derived CDR1 and CDR2 are MGHRA and YSYEKL. V was clipped by 3 bases and J by 3 bases, with 9 bases between them. The CDR3 length is 13 residues. The CDR3, as DNA: TGCGCCAGCAGCCAGTTCGTGGACTACGAGCAGTACTTC. It specifies CASSQFVDYEQYF.

The CDR3: CASSTDNFYGYTF. CDR3 coding DNA: TGTGCCAGCAGCACGGACAACTTTTATGGCTACACCTTC. This chain joins TRBV5-6 and TRBJ1-2, with D tentatively TRBD1 (5 bases). The length of the CDR3 is 13 residues. Trimming pared 4 bases from V and 5 bases from J, leaving 12 bases between. Germline CDR1 reads SGHDT; CDR2 reads YYEEEE.

The V call is TRBV19, the J call TRBJ1-3; D unclear. The germline V gene encodes CDR1 LNHDA and CDR2 SQIVND (reference sequence). V gave up 6 bases and J gave up 1 base, with 4 bases separating them. CDR3 length equals 12 residues. The CDR3 region is CASSLSGNTIYF. CDR3 nucleotides: TGTGCCAGTAGCCTATCTGGAAACACCATATATTTT.

This clone was found once. The chain recombines TRBV5-6 with TRBJ2-2; D uncertain. CDR3 length: 14 residues. V lost 0 bases, J lost 7 bases, and 10 bases lay in between. The V gene's germline CDR1 is SGHDT and CDR2 YYEEEE. The CDR3: CASSLAQAVGELFF. CDR3 bases: TGTGCCAGCAGCTTGGCCCAGGCGGTCGGGGAGCTGTTTTTT.

This CDR3 reads CASRAGLAGIYEQYF. In nucleotides, the CDR3 is TGTGCCAGCAGGGCCGGACTAGCGGGAATCTACGAGCAGTACTTC. The V and J genes are TRBV27 and TRBJ2-7, with 12 bases aligning to TRBD2. The CDR3 loop spans 15 amino acids. Germline CDR1 and CDR2: MNHEY and SMNVEV (reference sequence). J lost 3 bases, V lost 6 bases, and 6 bases had no gene match.

This clone was seen once. The chain carries TRBV5-1 and TRBJ2-4; 8 nucleotides match TRBD1. J lost 8 bases, V lost 4 bases, and 8 bases had no gene match. Looked up from germline, CDR1 is SGHRS and CDR2 is YFSETQ. CDR3 length: 14 amino acids. The CDR3 DNA sequence: TGCGCCAGCAGCCGGGGACAGGATCGTTACATTCAGTACTTC. Protein: CASSRGQDRYIQYF.

The chain links TRBV6-6 to TRBJ1-5; TRBD1 agrees at 9 bases. The CDR3 runs 16 residues. V trimming: 4 bases; J trimming: 6 bases; junction bases outside the gene matches: 10. Germline V gene sequence: CDR1 MNHNY, CDR2 SVGAGI (reference sequence). CDR3 nucleotides: TGTGCCAGCAGTTGGGGATTGGGGACAGGGAGTCAGCCCCAGCATTTT. Translation gives CASSWGLGTGSQPQHF.

V is TRBV9 and J is TRBJ2-7; possible D gene TRBD2, 6 bases. This CDR3 has 14 amino acids. Trimming left V 3 bases short and J 2 bases short, with 12 bases between. CDR1 SGDLS and CDR2 YYNGEE come from the germline V gene. CDR3 in DNA: TGTGCCAGCAGCGATGGGACTCGCCCCTACGAGCAGTACTTC. Translation: CASSDGTRPYEQYF.

The chain joins TRBV11-1 to TRBJ2-7, with D possibly being TRBD1 (5 bases). The CDR3 consists of 13 residues. Germline lookup yields CDR1 SGHAT and CDR2 FQDESV (reference sequence). V was pared by 5 bases and J by 6 bases, with 14 bases between. The CDR3 region has the DNA TGTGCCAGCAGCCCCCTTTCTAGGGGCGAGCAGTACTTC. Translated: CASSPLSRGEQYF.

J is TRBJ1-1 and V is TRBV5-1; TRBD1 aligns across 8 bases. The CDR3 runs 14 residues. The germline V gene has CDR1 SGHRS and CDR2 YFSETQ. V trimming: 4 bases; J trimming: 1 base; junction bases outside the gene matches: 3. CDR3 protein: CASSPGQGNTEAFF. The CDR3 nucleotides are TGCGCCAGCAGCCCCGGACAGGGGAACACTGAAGCTTTCTTT.

This chain joins TRBV7-8 and TRBJ2-7, with TRBD1 as a possible D gene (5 bases). The CDR3 is 16 amino acids. Germline V gene data show CDR1 as SGHVS and CDR2 as FQNEAQ. The ends were cut back, 0 bases at V and 0 bases at J, with 12 bases in the middle. The CDR3 reads CASSLAPDILSYEQYF. The CDR3 coding sequence is TGTGCCAGCAGCTTAGCACCGGACATCCTCTCCTACGAGCAGTACTTC.

The chain joins TRBV5-1 to TRBJ1-3; no clear D. The V and J ends lost 0 bases and 0 bases respectively, with 7 bases between them. The length of the CDR3 is 15 residues. The germline gives CDR1 SGHRS, CDR2 YFSETQ. CDR3 in DNA: TGCGCCAGCAGCTTGGCCGTTGTCTCTGGAAACACCATATATTTT. This gives the protein CASSLAVVSGNTIYF.

The genes are TRBV3-1 (or the pseudogene TRBV3-2) and TRBJ1-2; tentatively, D is TRBD1 (6 bases). Germline V gene lookup returns CDR1 LGHDT and CDR2 YNNKEL (reference sequence). This CDR3 spans 14 amino acids. V was clipped by 1 base and J by 7 bases, with 13 bases between them. The CDR3 is CASSQGGGGSGYTF. CDR3 DNA: TGTGCCAGCAGCCAAGGGGGAGGGGGAAGTGGCTACACCTTC.

CDR3 bases: TGCGCCAGCAGTGAACACAGGGGAGGCACTGAAGCTTTCTTT. This gives the protein CASSEHRGGTEAFF. This chain links TRBV10-1 with TRBJ1-1; 7 positions agree with TRBD1. V shed 3 bases and J 4 bases; nucleotides not matched to a gene: 5. The germline CDR1 and CDR2 sequences are WNHNN and SYGVQD (reference sequence). This CDR3 has 14 residues.

The chain links TRBV5-4 to TRBJ2-7; 9 nucleotides line up with TRBD1. The CDR3 consists of 15 residues. V lost 0 bases and J lost 4; bases outside the gene matches: 5. CDR1 SGHNT and CDR2 YYREEE come from the germline V gene (reference sequence). This CDR3 reads CASSLDSGTGYEQYF. The CDR3 DNA reads as TGTGCCAGCAGCTTGGACTCTGGGACAGGGTACGAGCAGTACTTC.

A single count supports this clone. The chain has TRBV7-9 and TRBJ2-2, with 8 positions matching TRBD2. Germline-derived CDR1 and CDR2 are SEHNR and FQNEAQ (reference sequence). The CDR3 has 16 residues. The V gene end was trimmed by 5 bases and the J gene end by 4 bases; junction bases not matched to a gene: 9. The CDR3 here is CASSPVAGIITGELFF. The CDR3 bases are TGTGCCAGCAGCCCGGTAGCGGGAATAATCACCGGGGAGCTGTTTTTT.

The J gene is TRBJ1-4, the V gene TRBV5-1, with D unclear. The CDR3 spans 16 residues. The germline CDR1 and CDR2 sequences are SGHRS and YFSETQ. The V and J ends lost 4 bases and 5 bases respectively, with 18 bases between them. In DNA form, the CDR3 reads TGCGCCAGCAGCGAGGACGTTGTTAGGAAGAATGAAAAACTGTTTTTT. Protein product: CASSEDVVRKNEKLFF.

This clone has a count of ten or more. This rearrangement joins TRBV5-1 to TRBJ1-6, with 7 bases identical to TRBD1. From germline, CDR1 is SGHRS and CDR2 YFSETQ. J was trimmed by 6 bases and V by 4 bases; bases with no gene match: 4. CDR3 length: 14 amino acids. The CDR3: CASSRTGVNSPLHF. The CDR3 region has the DNA TGCGCCAGCAGCCGTACAGGGGTTAATTCACCCCTCCACTTT.

This clone has more than one count but fewer than ten. The CDR3 reads CANEQGNTGELFF. CDR3 nucleotides: TGTGCCAACGAACAGGGGAACACCGGGGAGCTGTTTTTT. V and J are TRBV7-9 and TRBJ2-2; maybe TRBD1 (6 bases). The germline CDR1 and CDR2 sequences are SEHNR and FQNEAQ (reference sequence). This CDR3 comprises 13 residues. V shed 10 bases and J shed 1 base, with 10 bases lying between them.